The 15 T cell receptor beta chains below all came from one sample that was sequenced in a study of OX40 agonist ivuxolimab in advanced cancers. The repertoire was sequenced with immunoSEQ multiplex PCR; TCRdb's copy has only in-frame clones and lacks some. Among under 70,000 clones, 85% were seen once, and the ten largest hold under 4.5%. The sequencing here drew on CD4+ or CD8+ T cells sorted from blood, taken in a trial of the OX40 agonist ivuxolimab. The receptor source for this set is an adult with an advanced solid tumor such as melanoma, head and neck, liver or kidney cancer.

The V and J genes are TRBV11-2 and TRBJ2-7; 7 positions match TRBD1. The CDR3 is 15 residues long. Germline V lookup: CDR1 SGHAT, CDR2 FQNNGV. V shed 2 bases and J 6 bases; nucleotides not matched to a gene: 10. The CDR3 DNA reads as TGTGCCAGCAGCTTACGCCCCGGGACAGAGACCGAGCAGTACTTC. It encodes CASSLRPGTETEQYF.

The chain uses TRBV7-3 and TRBJ1-1, with unresolved D. The V end was cut by 5 bases, the J end by 1 base, with 11 bases between. The CDR3 has 14 residues. Germline V gene data show CDR1 as SGHTA and CDR2 as FQGTGA. The CDR3 protein is CASSLGRANTEAFF. The CDR3, as DNA: TGTGCCAGCAGCCTTGGACGGGCGAACACTGAAGCTTTCTTT.

V and J are TRBV9 and TRBJ2-7; possible D gene TRBD1, 6 bases. The CDR3 loop spans 16 amino acids. V shed 0 bases and J shed 2 bases, with 15 bases lying between them. From germline, CDR1 is SGDLS and CDR2 YYNGEE. CDR3: CASSVDRSGVPYEQYF. For the CDR3, the DNA is TGTGCCAGCAGCGTAGATCGGTCAGGGGTGCCCTACGAGCAGTACTTC.

This chain joins TRBV6-5 and TRBJ1-5, with D perhaps TRBD1 (6 bases). V was clipped by 4 bases and J by 0 bases, with 13 bases between them. Germline CDR1 MNHEY, CDR2 SVGAGI. This CDR3 has 16 residues. DNA for the CDR3: TGTGCCAGCAGTTCCGGGGGACACCTTAGCAATCAGCCCCAGCATTTT. This translates into CASSSGGHLSNQPQHF.

The rearrangement uses TRBV7-6 and TRBJ2-3; no firm D call. Looked up from germline, CDR1 is SGHVS and CDR2 is FNYEAQ. CDR3 size: 15 residues. V lost 0 bases to trimming and J lost 2 bases, with 9 bases between them. CDR3 DNA sequence: TGTGCCAGCAGCTTAGCGTACTCTGTCACAGATACGCAGTATTTT. It yields the protein CASSLAYSVTDTQYF. Variable domain in full (rest from reference TRBV7-6 and TRBJ2-3): GAGVSQSPRYKVTKRGQDVALRCDPISGHVSLYWYRQALGQGPEFLTYFNYEAQQDKSGLPNDRFSAERPEGSISTLTIQRTEQRDSAMYRCASSLAYSVTDTQYFGPGTRLTVL.

The chain carries TRBV18 and TRBJ2-1, with D perhaps matching TRBD1 (6 bases). Trimming pared 0 bases from V and 4 bases from J, leaving 10 bases between. In germline, CDR1 is KGHSH, CDR2 LQKENI. The CDR3 loop spans 15 amino acids. The CDR3 loop reads CASSPPGAIYNEQFF. DNA for the CDR3: TGTGCCAGCTCACCACCGGGGGCAATTTACAATGAGCAGTTCTTC.

The sample holds one count of this clone. The genes are TRBV18 and TRBJ1-5, with D possibly matching TRBD1 (5 bases). CDR1 is KGHSH and CDR2 is LQKENI in the germline V gene. Trimming shortened V by 3 bases and J by 2 bases, and 17 bases separated the two germline ends. The CDR3 has 17 residues. CDR3: CASSPLGTPEGNQPQHF. DNA for the CDR3: TGTGCCAGCTCACCCCTCGGGACCCCCGAGGGCAATCAGCCCCAGCATTTT.

The chain carries TRBV4-1 and TRBJ2-3; D not certain. The V and J ends lost 4 bases and 7 bases respectively, with 12 bases between them. Germline CDR1 reads MGHRA; CDR2 reads YSYEKL. The CDR3 runs to 13 residues. The CDR3 coding sequence is TGCGCCAGCAGCCTCGGGCGAGTCTATACGCAGTATTTT. This sequence encodes CASSLGRVYTQYF.

The chain is built from TRBV4-1 and TRBJ1-1, with D possibly being TRBD1 (5 bases). V was pared by 10 bases and J by 1 base, with 10 bases between. Germline V CDR1 and CDR2: MGHRA, YSYEKL. The length of the CDR3 is 12 residues. CDR3 in amino acids: CAIGGRNTEAFF. The CDR3 DNA reads TGCGCCATCGGGGGAAGGAACACTGAAGCTTTCTTT.

This rearrangement joins TRBV7-3 to TRBJ2-5; D might be TRBD2 (6 bases). V lost 5 bases and J lost 5, with 15 bases in between. Germline CDR1 is SGHTA and CDR2 is FQGTGA. CDR3 size: 14 residues. The CDR3, as DNA: TGTGCCAGCAGCCCGGCCCCAGGGAGGGAGACCCAGTACTTC. Translated: CASSPAPGRETQYF.

This chain connects TRBV7-3 to TRBJ1-6, with TRBD1 matching 9 bases. In germline, CDR1 is SGHTA, CDR2 FQGTGA. V shed 4 bases, J shed 5 bases, and the junction held 0 bases outside the gene matches. The CDR3 has 14 amino acids. The CDR3 nucleotides are TGTGCCAGCAGCTGGACAGGGGATAATTCACCCCTCCACTTT. Translation gives CASSWTGDNSPLHF.

The chain couples TRBV27 to TRBJ2-7; TRBD1 matches 8 bases. Germline CDR1 MNHEY, CDR2 SMNVEV (reference sequence). The length of the CDR3 is 15 residues. The V segment lost 6 bases and the J segment 2 bases; nucleotides outside the gene matches: 9. This CDR3 reads CASRQDRGVTYEQYF. The CDR3 DNA is TGTGCCAGCAGACAAGACAGGGGTGTCACCTACGAGCAGTACTTC.

This rearrangement joins TRBV19 to TRBJ1-5; D gene ambiguous. Trimming pared 7 bases from V and 0 bases from J, leaving 7 bases between. CDR1 LNHDA and CDR2 SQIVND come from the germline V gene (reference sequence). This CDR3 contains 13 residues. In DNA, the CDR3 is TGTGCCAGTATGCCCAGTAGCAATCAGCCCCAGCATTTT. Amino acid sequence: CASMPSSNQPQHF.

This chain uses TRBV7-3 with TRBJ2-1; D not resolved. Per the germline V gene, CDR1 is SGHTA and CDR2 is FQGTGA. The CDR3 covers 14 residues. V dropped 2 bases and J dropped 5 bases, with 10 bases sitting between them. CDR3 sequence: CASSLGQYNNEQFF. The CDR3 coding sequence is TGTGCCAGCAGCTTAGGGCAGTACAACAATGAGCAGTTCTTC.

The V gene is TRBV10-2, the J gene TRBJ2-5; no definite D call. The CDR3 consists of 13 residues. CDR1 and CDR2 (germline): WSHSY, SAAADI. With 1 base removed from V and 4 bases from J, the gap between germline ends came to 7 bases. The CDR3: CASSEWLRETQYF. The CDR3 DNA is TGCGCCAGCAGTGAGTGGCTCCGAGAGACCCAGTACTTC.